The 14 T cell receptor beta chains in this list originate from one sample, sequenced in a study of STAT5B mutations in CD4+ large granular lymphocyte leukemia. Using immunoSEQ multiplex PCR, the repertoire was profiled, and TCRdb retains in-frame clones only, with some absent. The table has tens of thousands of clones, more than 65% seen once. Source material: CD4+ T cells from blood buffy coats. The receptors shown here come from a human donor in good health.

This rearrangement joins TRBV7-9 to TRBJ2-1; D remains ambiguous. This CDR3 region has 12 residues. In germline, CDR1 is SEHNR, CDR2 FQNEAQ (reference sequence). Trimming shortened V by 9 bases and J by 5 bases, and 11 bases separated the two germline ends. CDR3 residues: CASADPNNEQFF. Here the CDR3 DNA reads TGTGCCAGTGCGGACCCGAACAATGAGCAGTTCTTC.

This CDR3 is CASSHPRTGDRRTDTQYF. The CDR3, as DNA: TGTGCCAGCAGCCACCCAAGGACAGGGGACCGAAGGACAGATACGCAGTATTTT. The V call is TRBV11-3, the J call TRBJ2-3, with TRBD1 matching over 9 bases. The germline V gene encodes CDR1 SGHNT and CDR2 YENEEA. With V trimmed by 5 bases and J by 3 bases, 15 bases remained unmatched. The CDR3 sequence is 18 residues long.

The chain uses TRBV2 and TRBJ1-3; no firm D call. Per the germline V gene, CDR1 is SNHLY and CDR2 is FYNNEI. The V end lost 6 bases, the J end lost 0 bases, and 12 bases lay between the germline ends. The CDR3 contains 15 residues. The CDR3 DNA is TGTGCCAGCAGAAACGGGCGGAACTCTGGAAACACCATATATTTT. Translation gives CASRNGRNSGNTIYF.

The chain has TRBV9 and TRBJ1-2; D not certain. The CDR3 has 12 residues. CDR1 is SGDLS, CDR2 YYNGEE, per germline. Trimming stripped 4 bases from V and 8 bases from J, with 12 bases between. This CDR3 reads CASSSRANGYTF. The CDR3, as DNA: TGTGCCAGCAGCTCCCGTGCGAACGGCTACACCTTC.

The gene calls are TRBV7-6 and TRBJ2-3; 7 nucleotides align to TRBD2. The CDR3 spans 14 residues. Trimming at V came to 7 bases and at J to 0 bases, leaving 4 bases not matched to a gene. Germline CDR1 is SGHVS and CDR2 is FNYEAQ. The CDR3 DNA reads TGTGCCAGCAACCCTAGCGGAAGCACAGATACGCAGTATTTT. It codes for CASNPSGSTDTQYF.

The chain is built from TRBV30 and TRBJ2-7, with 10 bases aligning to TRBD2. The germline CDR1 and CDR2 sequences are GTSNPN and SVGIG (reference sequence). The CDR3 runs 19 residues. With V trimmed by 4 bases and J by 3 bases, 21 bases remained unmatched. CDR3 sequence: CAWNKFRTSGLAANYEQYF. CDR3 sequence (DNA): TGTGCCTGGAATAAATTTAGGACCTCCGGACTAGCGGCTAACTACGAGCAGTACTTC.

The chain links TRBV7-2 to TRBJ1-2, with 10 nucleotides matching TRBD1. The CDR3 has 15 residues. CDR1 and CDR2 from the germline V gene are SGHTA and FQGNSA. After removal of 0 bases from V and 8 bases from J, the junction contained 6 bases not matched to a gene. CDR3 DNA: TGTGCCAGCAGCTTAGCAGGGACAGGGGCGGGCGGCTACACCTTC. Its protein is CASSLAGTGAGGYTF. Supplemented by reference TRBV7-2 and TRBJ1-2, the full variable domain reads GAGVSQSPSNKVTEKGKDVELRCDPISGHTALYWYRQSLGQGLEFLIYFQGNSAPDKSGLPSDRFSAERTGGSVSTLTIQRTQQEDSAVYLCASSLAGTGAGGYTFGSGTRLTVV.

This chain joins TRBV4-1 and TRBJ1-2; D gene ambiguous. Germline V gives CDR1 MGHRA, CDR2 YSYEKL. The CDR3 runs 14 residues. V was pared by 0 bases and J by 8 bases, with 13 bases between. CDR3 nucleotides: TGCGCCAGCAGCCAAGATGAAGGTTCACGAGGCTACACCTTC. Protein sequence: CASSQDEGSRGYTF.

The V call is TRBV6-5, the J call TRBJ2-7; tentatively, D is TRBD2 (5 bases). The CDR3 covers 12 residues. Trimming stripped 6 bases from V and 6 bases from J, with 12 bases between. In germline, CDR1 is MNHEY, CDR2 SVGAGI. The CDR3 reads CASRATTAEQYF. DNA for the CDR3: TGTGCCAGCAGGGCGACTACGGCCGAGCAGTACTTC.

The DNA for the CDR3 is TGCAGCGTTGCAAGGGCCAGCGAGCAGTACTTC. This codes for CSVARASEQYF. The chain combines TRBV29-1 with TRBJ2-7, with D unresolved. The CDR3 has 11 residues. The ends were cut back, 4 bases at V and 6 bases at J, with 10 bases in the middle. The V gene's germline CDR1 is SQVTM and CDR2 ANQGSEA.

The chain combines TRBV21-1 with TRBJ2-2. TRBV21-1 constitutes a pseudogene. The length of the CDR3 is 12 residues. CDR3 in amino acids: CAWNCYTGELFF. The DNA of the CDR3 is TGTGCCTGGAACTGCTACACCGGGGAGCTGTTTTTT.

V gene TRBV18 combines with J gene TRBJ2-2; 8 nucleotides align to TRBD1. CDR1 and CDR2 (germline): KGHSH, LQKENI. CDR3 length: 16 amino acids. V lost 2 bases to trimming and J lost 5 bases; unmatched junction nucleotides: 7. In DNA form, the CDR3 reads TGTGCCAGCTCACCAACAGACAGGGGAAGAACCGGGGAGCTGTTTTTT. Translated: CASSPTDRGRTGELFF. Full variable domain (missing parts from reference TRBV18 and TRBJ2-2): NAGVMQNPRHLVRRRGQEARLRCSPMKGHSHVYWYRQLPEEGLKFMVYLQKENIIDESGMPKERFSAEFPKEGPSILRIQQVVRGDSAAYFCASSPTDRGRTGELFFGEGSRLTVL.

This clone was counted a few times. This chain connects TRBV6-1 to TRBJ1-6; TRBD1 is a possible D gene (5 bases). CDR1 is MNHNS, CDR2 SASEGT, per germline. This CDR3 has 14 amino acids. V lost 3 bases and J lost 8, with 11 bases in between. The CDR3 region is CASSDRVGHSPLHF. The CDR3 bases are TGTGCCAGCAGTGACAGGGTGGGACATTCACCCCTCCACTTT.

The genes are TRBV6-1 and TRBJ1-2, with D unresolved. The CDR3 extends over 14 amino acids. The V end lost 0 bases, the J end lost 5 bases, and 10 bases lay between the germline ends. The germline V gene encodes CDR1 MNHNS and CDR2 SASEGT. CDR3 nucleotides: TGTGCCAGCAGTGAAGCGGCAGCGGCTTATGGCTACACCTTC. It yields the protein CASSEAAAAYGYTF.